The entry below describes one TCR beta chain. The data derive from a study of blood T cell repertoires in COVID-19. In the study overall: Specimens from acute and convalescent COVID-19 originated in the United States, Italy and Spain. The cDNA or gDNA used as material had been derived from T cells, B-cell-depleted T cells, or PBMCs.

Profiling relied on immunoSEQ multiplex PCR, and the TCRdb table lists in-frame clones only, not all of them. The sample carries 250,000 to 400,000 clones, 75% to 90% recorded once. Germline loops: CDR1 SGHTS, CDR2 YDEGEE. The CDR3 runs 13 residues. V dropped 4 bases and J dropped 7 bases, with 15 bases sitting between them. V and J are TRBV5-8 and TRBJ2-7; D is possibly TRBD2 (6 bases). The source material was PBMCs or T cells enriched from blood (not recorded which). The clonotype was recovered from a man aged 55 to 69 who had recovered from COVID-19. The CDR3 protein is CASSNREHLEQYF. For the CDR3, the DNA is TGTGCCAGCAGCAACCGGGAGCACCTAGAGCAGTACTTC.